This is a list of T cell receptor beta chains from one sample in a study of neoadjuvant anti-PD-1 for oral cavity cancer. Measured with immunoSEQ multiplex PCR; TCRdb has only the in-frame clones, and not every one. The table lists around 13,000 clones, 65% to 85% of them singletons. Sequences were derived from PBMCs, sampled after nivolumab (anti-PD-1) treatment. All receptors come from a person between 40 and 85 years old with oral cavity squamous cell carcinoma. Both conserved end residues are part of each CDR3. Fields, in order: V gene, D gene, clone size, J gene, CDR3 protein, CDR3 DNA. D genes are given only for firm matches. Some rows have no size entry. The others give once, few or many, or a class for an expanded clone.

>TRBV4-1|-|few|TRBJ2-7
CASSQGAEAVIYEQYF
TGCGCCAGCAGCCAAGGTGCTGAAGCGGTGATCTACGAGCAGTACTTC
>TRBV7-6|-|-|TRBJ1-4
CASSFDSLGNEKLFF
TGTGCCAGCAGCTTTGACAGCCTGGGGAATGAAAAACTGTTTTTT
>TRBV15|-|few|TRBJ1-2
CATSTSWDGLANYGYTF
TGTGCCACCAGTACATCCTGGGACGGATTAGCCAACTATGGCTACACCTTC
>TRBV4-1|TRBD2|-|TRBJ2-1
CASSQEGRGLAYRSYNEQFF
TGCGCCAGCAGCCAAGAAGGTCGAGGACTAGCCTATCGATCCTACAATGAGCAGTTCTTC
>TRBV29-1|-|-|TRBJ2-7
CSVPTTGSEQYF
TGCAGCGTTCCCACCACAGGGTCCGAGCAGTACTTC
>TRBV30|-|-|TRBJ2-7
CAWSAGISYEQYF
TGTGCCTGGAGTGCGGGGATCAGCTACGAGCAGTACTTC
>TRBV30|TRBD1|-|TRBJ2-7
CAWNRGGSGYEQYF
TGTGCCTGGAACAGGGGTGGGAGTGGGTACGAGCAGTACTTC
>TRBV6-1|-|-|TRBJ2-3
CASSEAPLGNSFADTQYF
TGTGCCAGCAGTGAAGCCCCCCTGGGGAATTCTTTTGCAGATACGCAGTATTTT
>TRBV2|-|-|TRBJ1-5
CASSGQGRSNQPQHF
TGTGCCAGCAGTGGGCAGGGGAGAAGTAATCAGCCCCAGCATTTT
>TRBV2|TRBD1|-|TRBJ1-6
CASSKVPPQGVRNSPLHF
TGTGCCAGCAGTAAGGTACCCCCACAGGGGGTCCGGAATTCACCCCTCCACTTT
>TRBV6-1|TRBD1|-|TRBJ1-4
CASSAMQGGNEKLFF
TGTGCCAGCAGTGCTATGCAGGGGGGTAATGAAAAACTGTTTTTT
>TRBV19|-|-|TRBJ1-2
CASNIQGRGVANYGYTF
TGTGCCAGTAATATCCAAGGCAGGGGCGTCGCTAACTATGGCTACACCTTC
>TRBV5-1|-|few|TRBJ2-1
CASSLELSFDEQFF
TGCGCCAGCAGCTTGGAGCTTAGCTTCGATGAGCAGTTCTTC
>TRBV6-1|TRBD1|-|TRBJ2-6
CASIRDRAGANVLTF
TGTGCCAGCATACGGGACAGGGCCGGGGCCAACGTCCTGACTTTC
>TRBV28|-|-|TRBJ2-2
CASSLMYGRYTGTGELFF
TGTGCCAGCAGCCTAATGTACGGACGATATACTGGCACCGGGGAGCTGTTTTTT
>TRBV5-4|-|once|TRBJ1-1
CASTVELENTEAFF
TGTGCCAGCACCGTGGAGTTGGAAAACACTGAAGCTTTCTTT
>TRBV6-5|-|-|TRBJ1-2
CATSSLGVILRGYTF
TGTGCCACCTCCTCGTTGGGGGTCATCCTACGAGGCTACACCTTC
>TRBV29-1|TRBD2|-|TRBJ2-5
CSVTASGRVETQYF
TGCAGCGTTACGGCTAGCGGGAGGGTGGAGACCCAGTACTTC
>TRBV11-1|-|-|TRBJ1-1
CASSWGVGVNTEAFF
TGTGCCAGCAGCTGGGGAGTAGGGGTAAACACTGAAGCTTTCTTT
>TRBV7-9|TRBD1|-|TRBJ1-2
CASRQPGQGASYGYTF
TGTGCCAGCAGACAACCGGGACAGGGGGCGAGCTATGGCTACACCTTC
>TRBV5-1|-|-|TRBJ2-7
CASSSRQAASYEQYF
TGCGCCAGCAGCTCTAGACAGGCTGCTTCCTACGAGCAGTACTTC
>TRBV2|TRBD2|-|TRBJ2-7
CASTPGRGEEQYF
TGTGCCAGCACCCCGGGCCGGGGGGAAGAGCAGTACTTC
>TRBV30|TRBD2|-|TRBJ2-7
CAWSEWFLAGERGYEQYF
TGTGCCTGGAGTGAATGGTTTCTAGCGGGAGAAAGAGGGTACGAGCAGTACTTC
>TRBV2|-|-|TRBJ1-2
CASRDSSYGYTF
TGTGCCAGCAGGGACAGTAGCTATGGCTACACCTTC
>TRBV7-9|-|-|TRBJ1-5
CASSSGSASNQPQHF
TGTGCCAGCAGCTCCGGCTCAGCCAGCAATCAGCCCCAGCATTTT
>TRBV5-4|TRBD1|-|TRBJ2-7
CASSPGGRGLNEQYF
TGTGCCAGCAGCCCAGGGGGCAGGGGGCTGAACGAGCAGTACTTC
>TRBV2|TRBD1|-|TRBJ2-3
CASDRGLPTDTQYF
TGTGCCAGCGACAGGGGGCTACCCACAGATACGCAGTATTTT
>TRBV2|-|-|TRBJ1-1
CASSADMLNTEAFF
TGTGCCAGCAGTGCGGACATGCTGAACACTGAAGCTTTCTTT
>TRBV5-1|-|-|TRBJ2-1
CASSLERTEYNEQFF
TGCGCCAGCAGCTTGGAACGGACAGAATACAATGAGCAGTTCTTC
>TRBV11-3|-|-|TRBJ2-2
CASSSEGTGELFF
TGTGCCAGCAGCTCGGAGGGCACCGGGGAGCTGTTTTTT
>TRBV5-1|-|-|TRBJ2-5
CASSGGLETQYF
TGCGCCAGCAGTGGGGGGCTGGAGACCCAGTACTTC
>TRBV28|TRBD2|-|TRBJ2-3
CASSFPVTSGTVTDTQYF
TGTGCCAGCAGTTTCCCGGTGACTAGCGGGACTGTCACAGATACGCAGTATTTT
>TRBV7-2|-|-|TRBJ2-5
CASSLRMGTQYF
TGTGCCAGCAGCTTGAGGATGGGGACCCAGTACTTC
>TRBV5-8|-|-|TRBJ2-7
CASSPPARLLLEQYF
TGTGCCAGCAGCCCGCCGGCCCGTCTCCTTCTTGAGCAGTACTTC
>TRBV9|-|-|TRBJ1-1
CASSPPGGNTEAFF
TGTGCCAGCAGCCCGCCCGGGGGCAACACTGAAGCTTTCTTT
>TRBV9|TRBD1|-|TRBJ2-7
CASSPPGTGTYEQYF
TGTGCCAGCAGCCCTCCCGGGACAGGGACCTACGAGCAGTACTTC